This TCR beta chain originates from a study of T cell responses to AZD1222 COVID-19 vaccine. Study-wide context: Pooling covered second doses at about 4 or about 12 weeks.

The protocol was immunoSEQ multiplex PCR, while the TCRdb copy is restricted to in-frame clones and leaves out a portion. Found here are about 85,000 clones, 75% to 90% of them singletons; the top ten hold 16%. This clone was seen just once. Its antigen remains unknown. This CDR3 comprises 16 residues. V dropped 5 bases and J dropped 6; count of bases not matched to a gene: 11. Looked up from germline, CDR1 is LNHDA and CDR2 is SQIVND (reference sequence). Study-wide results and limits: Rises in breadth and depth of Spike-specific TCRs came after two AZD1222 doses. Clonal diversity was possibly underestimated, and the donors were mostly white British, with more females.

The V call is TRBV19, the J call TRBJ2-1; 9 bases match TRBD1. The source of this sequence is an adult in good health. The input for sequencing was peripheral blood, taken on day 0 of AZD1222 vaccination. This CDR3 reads CASSDPGQGSLNEQFF. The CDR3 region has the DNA TGTGCCAGTAGTGACCCGGGACAGGGATCGCTCAATGAGCAGTTCTTC.